A selection of T cell receptor beta chains follows, all from one sample in a study of blood T cell repertoires in COVID-19. Method: immunoSEQ multiplex PCR; TCRdb's copy keeps in-frame clones and lacks some. Counted here are about 56,000 clones, around 84% occurring once; the ten biggest clones make up over 10%. The sequenced sample was peripheral blood. The receptors come from a woman aged 80 or older with acute or convalescent COVID-19. CDR3s include the opening cysteine and the closing phenylalanine or tryptophan. D genes are given only for firm matches. Not all rows give a size; the values are once, few, many and, for expanded clones, a class.

clone_size,d_call,j_call,v_call,cdr3_nt,cdr3_aa
-,TRBD1,TRBJ1-2,TRBV5-4,TGTGCCAGCAGCGGTCTTGACAGGGTAACTGGCTACACCTTC,CASSGLDRVTGYTF
-,-,TRBJ2-7,TRBV11-2,TGTGCCAGCAGCTTAGTGGGAGGATACGAGCAGTACTTC,CASSLVGGYEQYF
few,-,TRBJ1-1,TRBV2,TGTGCCAGCAGTGAAGCTTATGGCAGGAAGAACACTGAAGCTTTCTTT,CASSEAYGRKNTEAFF
once,-,TRBJ2-3,TRBV30,TGTGCCTGGAGTGCTAGCACAGATACGCAGTATTTT,CAWSASTDTQYF
-,TRBD2,TRBJ2-1,TRBV5-1,TGCGCCAGCAGCGTAGGGACTAGCGGGGGGAATGAGCAGTTCTTC,CASSVGTSGGNEQFF
-,-,TRBJ1-2,TRBV6-1,TGTGCCAGCAGTGAAGGGACAGCCCGATATGGCTACACCTTC,CASSEGTARYGYTF
-,-,TRBJ1-3,TRBV20-1,TGCAGTGCAATCACTGGAAACACCATATATTTT,CSAITGNTIYF
-,TRBD2,TRBJ2-7,TRBV10-1,TGCGCCAGCAGTGCTGGGGCTAGCGGGGCCTACGAGCAGTACTTC,CASSAGASGAYEQYF
-,-,TRBJ2-5,TRBV12-3/TRBV12-4,TGTGCCAGCAGTTCTACAGGTCAAGAGACCCAGTACTTC,CASSSTGQETQYF
-,-,TRBJ1-4,TRBV13,TGTGCCAGCAGCTCAGAGGGGACTTCCGCAGAAAAACTGTTTTTT,CASSSEGTSAEKLFF
-,-,TRBJ2-6,TRBV6-2/TRBV6-3,TGTGCCAGCAGTAAACAGGGATCCGGGGCCAACGTCCTGACTTTC,CASSKQGSGANVLTF
-,-,TRBJ2-2,TRBV28,TGTGCCAGCAAAACCGGGACAATTAACACCGGGGAGCTGTTTTTT,CASKTGTINTGELFF
-,TRBD1,TRBJ2-5,TRBV12-5,TGTGCTAGTGGCCCCCCCGGGACAGGGGAGGAAGAGACCCAGTACTTC,CASGPPGTGEEETQYF
-,-,TRBJ1-6,TRBV30,TGTGCCTGGAGTGTACGGAGTCTTCGGGACTATAATTCACCCCTCCACTTT,CAWSVRSLRDYNSPLHF
-,-,TRBJ2-2,TRBV6-2/TRBV6-3,TGTGCCAGCAGTTATCACGGGGAGCTGTTTTTT,CASSYHGELFF
few,-,TRBJ2-3,TRBV7-2,TGTGCCAGCAGCTTAGGTCGTGGGGGGAGCACAGATACGCAGTATTTT,CASSLGRGGSTDTQYF
-,-,TRBJ2-3,TRBV11-2,TGTGCCAGCGGGGTAGGGAGAGGAGATACGCAGTATTTT,CASGVGRGDTQYF
-,-,TRBJ2-3,TRBV29-1,TGCAGCGTGAGACAGAGCGCGGTAGATACGCAGTATTTT,CSVRQSAVDTQYF
-,TRBD1,TRBJ1-1,TRBV5-1,TGCGCCAGCAGCTCCCCAGACAGGGGTATCGCGACTGAAGCTTTCTTT,CASSSPDRGIATEAFF
-,-,TRBJ2-7,TRBV2,TGTGCCAGCAGTCGTCCCGCTCCGGGACAAAGCTCCTACGAGCAGTACTTC,CASSRPAPGQSSYEQYF
-,TRBD2,TRBJ2-1,TRBV3-1/TRBV3-2,TGTGCCAGCAGCCAAGTAGCGGGGGGCCTCAATGAGCAGTTCTTC,CASSQVAGGLNEQFF
-,TRBD1,TRBJ1-1,TRBV6-5,TGTGCCAGCAGTTACGGACAGGGGGTGAACACTGAAGCTTTCTTT,CASSYGQGVNTEAFF
-,-,TRBJ1-2,TRBV4-1,TGCGCCAGCAGCCAAGAGGGGGCCCTTAACTATGGCTACACCTTC,CASSQEGALNYGYTF
-,TRBD1,TRBJ2-5,TRBV6-5,TGTGCCAGCAGCCGAGGACAGGGCAAAGAGACCCAGTACTTC,CASSRGQGKETQYF
-,TRBD2,TRBJ2-7,TRBV7-6,TGTGCCAGCAGCCCCTCCCGAGGTAGCGGGGGGGCCGTGAGGACCTACGAGCAGTACTTC,CASSPSRGSGGAVRTYEQYF
-,-,TRBJ1-2,TRBV19,TGTGCCAGTAGCCAAGCCGGAGGGGCAGGCTATGGCTACACCTTC,CASSQAGGAGYGYTF
-,-,TRBJ1-1,TRBV7-8,TGTGCCAGCAGCTCGACGTCGGACACCCAAACTGAAGCTTTCTTT,CASSSTSDTQTEAFF
-,-,TRBJ1-3,TRBV2,TGTGCCAGCATCCCCGGGATAGCTGGAAACACCATATATTTT,CASIPGIAGNTIYF
few,TRBD2,TRBJ2-7,TRBV18,TGTGCCAGCTCACCACCATCGCGGGGGACCGGGGTGCAGTACTTC,CASSPPSRGTGVQYF
few,-,TRBJ1-4,TRBV15,TGTGCCACCAGCTTCGACAGTCTCAATGAAAAACTGTTTTTT,CATSFDSLNEKLFF
-,TRBD1,TRBJ1-2,TRBV5-1,TGCGCCAGCAGGCAACAGGGGGCCTATGGCTACACCTTC,CASRQQGAYGYTF
-,TRBD2,TRBJ2-3,TRBV7-2,TGTGCCAGCAGCCGGGGAGCGGGGCGCACAGATACGCAGTATTTT,CASSRGAGRTDTQYF
-,-,TRBJ2-2,TRBV25-1,TGTGCCAGCAGTGAATGGGGAGGACTTGGGACCGGGGAGCTGTTTTTT,CASSEWGGLGTGELFF
-,-,TRBJ2-1,TRBV7-9,TGTGCCAGCAGCTCCGCGGCTGGGGGCATTGAGCTGTTCTTC,CASSSAAGGIELFF
-,TRBD1,TRBJ2-1,TRBV5-1,TGCGCCAGCAGCTTGCGGACAGGGAACCGGAACAATGAGCAGTTCTTC,CASSLRTGNRNNEQFF
-,TRBD1,TRBJ1-4,TRBV15,TGTGCCACCAGCAGAGGCCAGGGGGGAGGTGAAAAACTGTTTTTT,CATSRGQGGGEKLFF
-,-,TRBJ2-2,TRBV3-1/TRBV3-2,TGTGCCAGCAGCCAAGGTGGACTGGCGCCGAACACCGGGGAGCTGTTTTTT,CASSQGGLAPNTGELFF
-,-,TRBJ2-7,TRBV9,TGTGCCAGCAGCGTAGATCCCGCGGTGGCAGGGAGGGAGCAGTACTTC,CASSVDPAVAGREQYF
-,-,TRBJ2-7,TRBV11-2,TGTGCCAGCAGCCCCTTGCGGGGGCCCCCCTACGAGCAGTACTTC,CASSPLRGPPYEQYF
-,-,TRBJ1-2,TRBV6-5,TGTGCCAGCAGTTACTCGAACCCGGGGAGCTATGGCTACACCTTC,CASSYSNPGSYGYTF
few,TRBD1,TRBJ1-2,TRBV6-9,TGTGCCAGCAGTTACAAACAGGGGATGTATGGCTACACCTTC,CASSYKQGMYGYTF
once,TRBD1,TRBJ1-4,TRBV30,TGTGCCTGGGCCTCCGGGACAGAGAATGAAAAACTGTTTTTT,CAWASGTENEKLFF
-,-,TRBJ2-7,TRBV4-1,TGCGCCAGCAGCCCGACAGCCGCGTATTCCTACGAGCAGTACTTC,CASSPTAAYSYEQYF
-,-,TRBJ1-1,TRBV19,TGTGCCAGTAGTTTAGGGCCAACAACTGAAGCTTTCTTT,CASSLGPTTEAFF